These 23 T cell receptor beta chains were sequenced from one sample in a study of T cell repertoires in cytomegalovirus infection. MiXCR, run by TCRdb on the reads, gives a single entry per CDR3 protein. In the table there are 200,000 or so distinct CDR3 sequences, 28% of which are singletons. Sequences were obtained from PBMCs. The source is a human donor in good health (CMV status not recorded). Some clones in this sample may be carry-over from other donors' samples.

The chain carries TRBV11-2 and TRBJ1-2; weak D call: TRBD1 (5 bases). CDR3 length equals 16 residues. CDR1 and CDR2 (germline): SGHAT, FQNNGV. Trimming removed 4 bases at V and 7 bases at J, with 22 bases between. CDR3 sequence reads: CASSWGQSGTLAGYTF. The DNA for the CDR3 is TGTGCCAGCAGCTGGGGCCAATCGGGGACGCTGGCTGGCTACACCTTC.

This clonotype was seen a handful of times. The chain uses TRBV7-2 and TRBJ1-6; 8 bases line up with TRBD1. CDR1 and CDR2 (germline): SGHTA, FQGNSA. J gave up 16 bases and V 6 bases, and 8 bases lay outside the gene matches. There are 12 residues in the CDR3. The CDR3 coding sequence is TGTGCCAGCAGGAGGACAGGGATTTCGCTCCACTTT. Its protein is CASRRTGISLHF.

CDR3 sequence: CASSGGQGDLWNQPQHF. The CDR3 region has the DNA TGTGCCAGTAGTGGTGGACAGGGAGATTTATGGAATCAGCCCCAGCATTTT. This chain uses TRBV19 with TRBJ1-5, with 8 bases that match TRBD1. CDR1 is LNHDA, CDR2 SQIVND, per germline (reference sequence). J was trimmed by 4 bases and V by 5 bases; bases with no gene match: 13. The CDR3 runs to 17 residues.

The V call is TRBV6-5, the J call TRBJ2-2; D ambiguous. The V and J ends lost 4 bases and 7 bases respectively, with 10 bases between them. CDR3 length equals 13 residues. Germline-derived CDR1 and CDR2 are MNHEY and SVGAGI. The CDR3 DNA follows: TGTGCCAGCAGTTCTCCTTGGGGCGGGGAGCTGTTTTTT. Its translation: CASSSPWGGELFF.

This sequence joins TRBV12-3 or TRBV12-4 and TRBJ1-2; no clear D. The V end was cut by 5 bases, the J end by 7 bases, with 20 bases between. CDR3 size: 15 residues. The CDR3 loop reads CASSPPGKGGGGYTF. DNA for the CDR3: TGTGCCAGCAGTCCCCCGGGTAAGGGCGGTGGTGGCTACACCTTC.

This clonotype was recorded many times. Mismatch with germline at one junction end may stem from a read error. The chain joins TRBV7-7 to TRBJ2-7; TRBD1 matches 11 bases. This CDR3 comprises 14 residues. Germline assignment: CDR1 SSHAT and CDR2 FNYEAQ (reference sequence). For the CDR3, the DNA is TGTGCTAGCAGCCCGGGACAGGGGGCCTACGAGCAGTACTTC. It is translated as CASSPGQGAYEQYF.

This clonotype has more than one count but fewer than ten. The CDR3 coding sequence is TGTGCCAGTAGTACTCCTCGGACAGGGGGGAACACTGAAGCTTTCTTT. This gives the protein CASSTPRTGGNTEAFF. The V and J genes are TRBV19 and TRBJ1-1, with TRBD1 identical over 10 bases. This CDR3 comprises 16 residues. The trim removed 4 bases at V and 1 base at J, leaving 6 bases unmatched. The V gene's germline CDR1 is LNHDA and CDR2 SQIVND (reference sequence).

This clonotype showed up just a few times. The V gene is TRBV7-8, the J gene TRBJ2-1; D is perhaps TRBD1 (6 bases). The CDR3 totals 12 residues. Germline V lookup: CDR1 SGHVS, CDR2 FQNEAQ. V dropped 1 base and J dropped 11 bases, with 9 bases sitting between them. CDR3 in amino acids: CASSLGGLKQFF. The CDR3 DNA is TGTGCCAGCAGCTTAGGGGGGCTCAAGCAGTTCTTC.

The CDR3 bases are TGTGCCAGCAGCTATCTTGGGACCCAGTACTTC. It codes for CASSYLGTQYF. The chain joins TRBV11-1 to TRBJ2-5; D is unclear. The CDR3 covers 11 residues. Germline loops: CDR1 SGHAT, CDR2 FQDESV (reference sequence). The V and J ends lost 4 bases and 7 bases respectively, with 7 bases between them.

The chain couples TRBV7-9 to TRBJ1-3; a weak D match, TRBD1 (5 bases). Germline CDR1 is SEHNR and CDR2 is FQNEAQ (reference sequence). There are 16 residues in the CDR3. Trimming took off 5 bases at V and 0 bases at J, with 14 bases between the two ends. The chain's CDR3 is CASSPGRTSSGNTIYF. DNA for the CDR3: TGTGCCAGCAGCCCTGGACGGACAAGCTCTGGAAACACCATATATTTT.

This clonotype was seen many times. The rearrangement links TRBV12-3 or TRBV12-4 to TRBJ1-6; a weak D match, TRBD1 (6 bases). The germline V and J ends were trimmed by 4 bases and 0 bases, with 13 bases remaining between them. The CDR3 is 17 amino acids. The chain's CDR3 is CASSSRQVPSYNSPLHF. The CDR3 region has the DNA TGTGCCAGCAGTTCCCGACAGGTTCCCTCCTATAATTCACCCCTCCACTTT.

The sample holds a few counts of this clonotype. The chain has TRBV29-1 and TRBJ1-5, with TRBD1 identical over 8 bases. Germline CDR1 is SQVTM and CDR2 is ANQGSEA. The CDR3 is 15 residues long. V lost 4 bases and J lost 0; bases outside the gene matches: 5. The CDR3 region is CSVGQGIGSNQPQHF. In nucleotides, the CDR3 is TGCAGCGTTGGACAGGGGATCGGTAGCAATCAGCCCCAGCATTTT.

The chain links TRBV5-1 to TRBJ1-6, with D possibly being TRBD1 (6 bases). Per germline, CDR1 SGHRS and CDR2 YFSETQ. The ends were cut back, 4 bases at V and 5 bases at J, with 10 bases in the middle. This CDR3 region has 14 residues. The chain's CDR3 is CASSPGHDNSPLHF. The CDR3 DNA reads as TGCGCCAGCAGCCCGGGACATGATAATTCACCCCTCCACTTT. Full variable domain (remainder filled in from reference TRBV5-1 and TRBJ1-6): KAGVTQTPRYLIKTRGQQVTLSCSPISGHRSVSWYQQTPGQGLQFLFEYFSETQRNKGNFPGRFSGRQFSNSRSEMNVSTLELGDSALYLCASSPGHDNSPLHFGNGTRLTVT.

The chain combines TRBV14 with TRBJ2-5; TRBD2 agrees at 12 bases. The CDR3 is 15 amino acids. Germline CDR1 and CDR2: SGHDN and FVKESK. Unmatched junction bases numbered 4, after V lost 4 bases and J lost 4 bases. CDR3: CASSPTSGGRETQYF. The CDR3 bases are TGTGCCAGCAGCCCCACTAGCGGGGGGAGAGAGACCCAGTACTTC.

Points on this clonotype: This may be a read error, as it is one base from a much larger clone. The chain employs TRBV27 and TRBJ1-3; D gene ambiguous. The CDR3 sequence is 15 residues long. The germline CDR1 and CDR2 sequences are MNHEY and SMNVEV (reference sequence). This CDR3 reads CASSRTFRAGNTMYF. In DNA form, the CDR3 reads TGTGCCAGCAGCCGGACCTTTAGGGCTGGAAACACCATGTATTTT.

This clonotype was counted ten times or more. The J gene is TRBJ2-5, the V gene TRBV7-6; 7 positions agree with TRBD1. Germline V CDR1 and CDR2: SGHVS, FNYEAQ. The CDR3 length is 14 residues. Trimming cost V 2 bases and J 2 bases; bases outside gene matches: 2. The CDR3 spells CASSLTGQQETQYF. The CDR3 DNA follows: TGTGCCAGCAGCTTAACGGGACAGCAAGAGACCCAGTACTTC.

In DNA form, the CDR3 reads TGTGCCAGTGGAAGGGAGAGCACTGAAGCTTTCTTT. Residues: CASGRESTEAFF. The chain employs TRBV2 and TRBJ1-1; D gene unclear. Trimming pared 9 bases from V and 4 bases from J, leaving 12 bases between. Germline values: CDR1 SNHLY, CDR2 FYNNEI. CDR3 length: 12 amino acids.

The rearrangement links TRBV20-1 to TRBJ1-5; 7 nucleotides align to TRBD1. This CDR3 has 14 amino acids. From germline, CDR1 is DFQATT and CDR2 SNEGSKA (reference sequence). J lost 2 bases, V lost 3 bases, and 4 bases had no gene match. The CDR3 is CSARLGGGNQPQHF. The CDR3 region has the DNA TGCAGTGCTAGGTTAGGGGGCGGCAATCAGCCCCAGCATTTT.

The chain joins TRBV4-2 to TRBJ1-2, with 8 bases matching TRBD1. The CDR3 totals 15 residues. Losses at the gene ends were 0 bases for V and 7 bases for J; bases not matched to a gene: 7. Per germline, CDR1 LGHNA and CDR2 YNFKEQ. CDR3 DNA sequence: TGTGCCAGCAGCCAAGATGGACAGGGCCCAAGTGGCTACACCTTC. Encoded protein: CASSQDGQGPSGYTF.

Note on this clonotype: Possible read error: a much larger clone is one base away. V is TRBV7-2 and J is TRBJ1-3, with D possibly matching TRBD1 (5 bases). In germline, CDR1 is SGHTA, CDR2 FQGNSA. The CDR3 covers 15 residues. Trimming stripped 5 bases from V and 1 base from J, with 12 bases between. The CDR3 nucleotides are TGTACCAGCAGCCAGGACACCTTTTCTGGAAACACCATATATTTT. The encoded protein is CTSSQDTFSGNTIYF.

The chain has TRBV7-3 and TRBJ2-6; possibly TRBD1 or TRBD2 for D (5 bases each). There are 19 residues in the CDR3. Germline lookup yields CDR1 SGHTA and CDR2 FQGTGA. V was clipped by 7 bases and J by 0 bases, with 22 bases between them. In nucleotides, the CDR3 is TGTGCCAGCAACTCGAAAAGGGGCAAGAGGGGCTCTGGGGCCAACGTCCTGACTTTC. Residues: CASNSKRGKRGSGANVLTF.

As to this clonotype: Since a much larger clone is just one base distant, this may be a read error. The chain combines TRBV7-9 with TRBJ1-1; D unclear. The germline V gene has CDR1 SEHNR and CDR2 FQNEAQ (reference sequence). The CDR3 loop spans 16 amino acids. Written as DNA, the CDR3 is TGTGCCAGCACCCTCGACCTCCTCATAGGGAACACTGAAGATTTCTTT. Its translation: CASTLDLLIGNTEDFF. The full variable domain, in which reference TRBV7-9 and TRBJ1-1 provide the parts outside the CDR3, is DTGVSQNPRHKITKRGQNVTFRCDPISEHNRLYWYRQTLGQGPEFLTYFQNEAQLEKSRLLSDRFSAERPKGSFSTLEIQRTEQGDSAMYLCASTLDLLIGNTEDFFGQGTRLTVV.

This clonotype was detected ten times or more. The chain joins TRBV20-1 to TRBJ2-3, with D perhaps matching TRBD1 or TRBD2 (5 bases each). CDR1 and CDR2 from the germline V gene are DFQATT and SNEGSKA (reference sequence). The CDR3 length is 16 residues. Trimming cost V 0 bases and J 3 bases, with 16 bases left between them. CDR3 protein: CSARDPRDARTDTQYF. Written as DNA, the CDR3 is TGCAGTGCTAGAGACCCCCGGGACGCACGAACAGATACGCAGTATTTT.